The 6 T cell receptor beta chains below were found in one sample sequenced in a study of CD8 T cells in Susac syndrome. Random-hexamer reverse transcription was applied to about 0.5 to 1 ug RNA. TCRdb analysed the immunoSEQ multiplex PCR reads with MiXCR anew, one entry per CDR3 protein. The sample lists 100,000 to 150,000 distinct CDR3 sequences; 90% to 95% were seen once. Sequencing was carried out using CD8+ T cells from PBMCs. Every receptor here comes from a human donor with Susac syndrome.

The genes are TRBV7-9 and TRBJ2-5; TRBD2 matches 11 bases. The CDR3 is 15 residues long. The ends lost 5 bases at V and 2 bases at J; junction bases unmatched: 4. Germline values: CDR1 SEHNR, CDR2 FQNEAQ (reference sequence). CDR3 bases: TGTGCCAGCAGCAAGGGACTAGCGGATCAAGAGACCCAGTACTTC. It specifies CASSKGLADQETQYF.

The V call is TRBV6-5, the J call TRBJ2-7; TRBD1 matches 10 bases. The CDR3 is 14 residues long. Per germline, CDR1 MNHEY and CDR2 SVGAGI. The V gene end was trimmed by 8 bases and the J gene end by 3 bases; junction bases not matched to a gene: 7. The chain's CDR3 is CASRMGTGVYEQYF. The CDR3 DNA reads TGTGCCAGCCGGATGGGGACAGGGGTCTACGAGCAGTACTTC.

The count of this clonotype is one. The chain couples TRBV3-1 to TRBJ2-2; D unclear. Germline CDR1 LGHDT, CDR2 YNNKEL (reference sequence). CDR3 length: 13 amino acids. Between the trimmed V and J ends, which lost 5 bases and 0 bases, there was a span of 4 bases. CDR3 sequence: CASSWANTGELFF. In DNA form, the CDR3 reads TGTGCCAGCAGCTGGGCGAACACCGGGGAGCTGTTTTTT.

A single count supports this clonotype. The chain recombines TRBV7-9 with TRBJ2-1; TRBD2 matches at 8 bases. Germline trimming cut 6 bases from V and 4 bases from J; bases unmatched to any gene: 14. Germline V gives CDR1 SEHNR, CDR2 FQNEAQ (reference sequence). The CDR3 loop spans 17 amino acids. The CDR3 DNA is TGTGCCAGCAGACCCGCGGGCGGGGGGAACACGTACAATGAGCAGTTCTTC. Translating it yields CASRPAGGGNTYNEQFF.

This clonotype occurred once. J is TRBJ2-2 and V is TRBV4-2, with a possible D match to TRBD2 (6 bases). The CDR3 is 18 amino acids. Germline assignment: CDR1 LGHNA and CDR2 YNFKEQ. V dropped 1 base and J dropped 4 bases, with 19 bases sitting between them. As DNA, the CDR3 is TGTGCCAGCAGCCAAGGGCCTCCGGAGGGCCGGGTCACCGGGGAGCTGTTTTTT. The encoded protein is CASSQGPPEGRVTGELFF.

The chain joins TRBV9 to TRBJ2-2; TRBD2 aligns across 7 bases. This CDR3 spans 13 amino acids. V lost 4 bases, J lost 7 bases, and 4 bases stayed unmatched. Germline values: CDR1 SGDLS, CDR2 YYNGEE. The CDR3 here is CASSRGGDGELFF. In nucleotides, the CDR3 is TGTGCCAGCAGCAGGGGAGGGGACGGGGAGCTGTTTTTT. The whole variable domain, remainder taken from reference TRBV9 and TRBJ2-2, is DSGVTQTPKHLITATGQRVTLRCSPRSGDLSVYWYQQSLDQGLQFLIQYYNGEERAKGNILERFSAQQFPDLHSELNLSSLELGDSALYFCASSRGGDGELFFGEGSRLTVL.